This TCR beta chain was captured in a study of blood T cells in healthy people across ages. Primers used in a second PCR of roughly 6 to 12 cycles were a sample-barcoded 5' primer and a J-beta primer mix. Every cDNA was tagged by a template-switch adaptor with 12 random nucleotides. Using its own MiXCR run on the 5' RACE reads, TCRdb lists one record per CDR3 protein. Altogether 250,000 to 300,000 distinct CDR3 sequences are present, roughly 26% being singletons, with the ten largest covering 29%. The ends were cut back, 0 bases at V and 2 bases at J, with 11 bases in the middle. The CDR3 covers 15 residues. CDR1 is LGHNA, CDR2 YSLEER, per germline.

Material: blood. J is TRBJ2-7 and V is TRBV4-3; TRBD1 might be the D (6 bases). The sequence derives from a woman in her sixties or seventies in good health. Written as DNA, the CDR3 is TGCGCCAGCAGCCAAGATCAACAGGGCCCCTACGAGCAGTACTTC. As protein: CASSQDQQGPYEQYF.